This TCR beta chain was identified during a study of T-cell memory formation after mild COVID-19. The CDR3 covers 14 residues. Trimming pared 1 base from V and 2 bases from J, leaving 6 bases between. In germline, CDR1 is SEHNR, CDR2 FQNEAQ (reference sequence). Findings and limits, study-wide: Pre-infection memory contained some responding clones, which suggested that cross-reactive memory had joined. Contracting CD4+ clones lay largely in CM and EM, with CD8+ ones residing in EMRA.

This clonotype showed up just a few times. Its matching antigen is unknown. UMIs and sample barcodes were carried by the TCR alpha and TCR beta cDNA libraries that 5'RACE produced using constant-segment primers. TCRdb passed the 5' RACE reads through MiXCR, listing each CDR3 protein once. The sample lists 340,000 or so distinct CDR3 sequences; approximately 13% were seen once. The TCR was taken from a man between 18 and 29 years old who had mild COVID-19 (a few samples of this study predate the infection). Cell type and time point are not known. The rearrangement links TRBV7-9 to TRBJ1-3, with no clear D. Sequenced: PBMCs or a T cell subset sorted from them (not recorded which). The CDR3 DNA sequence: TGTGCCAGCAGCTTAGGGGCCGCTGGAAACACCATATATTTT. Translating gives CASSLGAAGNTIYF.